The rows below give T cell receptor beta chains drawn from one sample of a study of blood T cell repertoires in COVID-19. The assay was immunoSEQ multiplex PCR, and TCRdb's table has in-frame clones only and misses some. Among more than 250,000 clones listed, about nine tenths were seen once. The source material was PBMCs or T cells enriched from blood (not recorded which). These receptors were taken from a woman aged 18 to 35 who had recovered from COVID-19. The CDR3 runs from the conserved cysteine through the conserved F or W. The D gene is left open where the match is weak. Size is stated for part of the rows, as once, few or many counts, or as a class when the clone is expanded.

j_gene	abundance	d_gene	v_gene	len	CDR3nt	CDR3aa
TRBJ2-3	-	TRBD1	TRBV5-1	15	TGCGCCAGCAGCTCCGGCCAGGGGGCTAAAGATACGCAGTATTTT	CASSSGQGAKDTQYF
TRBJ1-1	few	-	TRBV5-1	14	TGCGCCAGCAGCCCGGGACTGTTGGGCACTGAAGCTTTCTTT	CASSPGLLGTEAFF
TRBJ1-4	-	-	TRBV28	14	TGTGCCAGCAGTTTGTGGCAGGGAAATGAAAAACTGTTTTTT	CASSLWQGNEKLFF
TRBJ2-7	-	-	TRBV28	14	TGTGCCAGCAGTTCCCCCGGGAGCTCCTACGAGCAGTACTTC	CASSSPGSSYEQYF
TRBJ2-2	-	-	TRBV6-5	14	TGTGCCTGGGCTGAGAACCCAAACACCGGGGAGCTGTTTTTT	CAWAENPNTGELFF
TRBJ1-1	-	-	TRBV6-5	15	TGTGCCAGCAGCGACCCGGGACACCTGAACACTGAAGCTTTCTTT	CASSDPGHLNTEAFF
TRBJ1-6	-	-	TRBV6-5	14	TGTGCCACTAACATCGGGGTGTCCAATTCACCCCTCCACTTT	CATNIGVSNSPLHF
TRBJ1-1	-	-	TRBV12-3/TRBV12-4	12	TGTGCCAGCAGTTTAAGGGGCATCGGAGCTTTCTTT	CASSLRGIGAFF
TRBJ1-1	once	-	TRBV19	13	TGTGCCAGTAGTAGGGGGGTCATCACTGAAGCTTTCTTT	CASSRGVITEAFF
TRBJ1-1	-	TRBD1	TRBV6-7	17	TGTGCCAGCAGTGCACGACAGGGCCTTGGAATGAACACTGAAGCTTTCTTT	CASSARQGLGMNTEAFF
TRBJ1-1	-	-	TRBV6-5	14	TGTGCCAGCAGTCATAGGGGAGGGAACACTGAAGCTTTCTTT	CASSHRGGNTEAFF
TRBJ1-2	-	-	TRBV4-1	14	TGCGCCAGCAGCCAAGATTGGACAACCTATGGCTACACCTTC	CASSQDWTTYGYTF
TRBJ1-2	-	-	TRBV4-1	13	TGCGCCAGCAGCCAATTAGGGGTCTATGGCTACACCTTC	CASSQLGVYGYTF
TRBJ2-7	-	TRBD1	TRBV28	13	TGTGCCAGCACAACAGGGGGCTCCTACGAGCAGTACTTC	CASTTGGSYEQYF
TRBJ2-7	-	-	TRBV30	14	TGTGCCTGGAGTGTACGGGGCAGGGGATACGAGCAGTACTTC	CAWSVRGRGYEQYF
TRBJ1-6	-	-	TRBV18	15	TGTGCCAGCTCACCACCGAACGGGGGAAATTCACCCCTCCACTTT	CASSPPNGGNSPLHF
TRBJ1-2	-	-	TRBV27	15	TGTGCCAGCAGCGTCACAGGGACGGGTAACTATGGCTACACCTTC	CASSVTGTGNYGYTF
TRBJ1-1	-	TRBD1	TRBV2	14	TGTGCCAGCAGCGGGGACAGGCGAAACACTGAAGCTTTCTTT	CASSGDRRNTEAFF
TRBJ1-2	-	-	TRBV9	13	TGTGCCAGCAGCGTAGACAGGTTCTATGGCTACACCTTC	CASSVDRFYGYTF
TRBJ1-3	-	-	TRBV28	13	TGTGCCAGTCAGACACCGGCTGGAAACACCATATATTTT	CASQTPAGNTIYF
TRBJ2-7	-	TRBD2	TRBV5-3	15	TGTGCCAGAAGCCTGCTAGCGGGACGTTCCTACGAGCAGTACTTC	CARSLLAGRSYEQYF
TRBJ2-7	-	-	TRBV27	15	TGTGCCAGCAGTAGTATGAGAGGGTTCCCCTACGAGCAGTACTTC	CASSSMRGFPYEQYF
TRBJ1-2	-	TRBD1	TRBV7-9	16	TGTGCCAGCAGCTTAGAGGACAGGGGCGCTAACTATGGCTACACCTTC	CASSLEDRGANYGYTF
TRBJ2-7	-	TRBD1	TRBV4-2	14	TGTGCCAGCAGCGTTCCCGGGACAGGCTACGAGCAGTACTTC	CASSVPGTGYEQYF
TRBJ1-2	-	-	TRBV12-3/TRBV12-4	11	TGTGCCAGCAGTTTAGGAGTAGGCTACACCTTC	CASSLGVGYTF
TRBJ2-1	-	TRBD2	TRBV7-9	17	TGTGCCAGCAGCTTAGTAAAAGTACTAGCGGGCTACAATGAGCAGTTCTTC	CASSLVKVLAGYNEQFF
TRBJ2-5	-	TRBD2	TRBV5-1	15	TGCGCCAGCAGGCGGGGCGGGAGTAGTAGAGAGACCCAGTACTTC	CASRRGGSSRETQYF
TRBJ1-1	few	-	TRBV15	16	TGTGCCACCAGCGGCTCTGACAGGCTGTCCCACACTGAAGCTTTCTTT	CATSGSDRLSHTEAFF
TRBJ1-2	once	-	TRBV7-9	12	TGTGCCAGCAGCCTTCCCAGCTATGGCTACACCTTC	CASSLPSYGYTF
TRBJ2-1	-	-	TRBV27	13	TGTGCCAGCAGGACCGGGACTGTGAATGAGCAGTTCTTC	CASRTGTVNEQFF
TRBJ2-2	-	-	TRBV27	16	TGTGCCAGCAGTTTATCGTTGACTACTTACACCGGGGAGCTGTTTTTT	CASSLSLTTYTGELFF
TRBJ2-7	-	TRBD1	TRBV5-1	14	TGCGCCAGCAGCTTGTTGGGACAGGGTTACGAGCAGTACTTC	CASSLLGQGYEQYF
TRBJ1-1	-	TRBD1	TRBV19	16	TGTGCCAGTAGTATGTTCTTGACAGGGACGAACACTGAAGCTTTCTTT	CASSMFLTGTNTEAFF
TRBJ1-2	-	-	TRBV30	15	TGTGCCTGGAGTGTACTGGCCTCAGGGGACTATGGCTACACCTTC	CAWSVLASGDYGYTF
TRBJ1-1	once	-	TRBV30	14	TGTGCCTGGAGCCAGGGGCTAGCTAACACTGAAGCTTTCTTT	CAWSQGLANTEAFF
TRBJ1-3	-	-	TRBV12-5	15	TGTGCTAGTGGTTTGGTCCGTAGCTCTGGAAACACCATATATTTT	CASGLVRSSGNTIYF
TRBJ1-3	-	-	TRBV21-1	16	TGTGCCAGCAGAAAGATGGCAGGGGCAAGCGGAAACACCATATATTTT	CASRKMAGASGNTIYF
TRBJ2-1	-	-	TRBV3-1/TRBV3-2	16	TGTGCCAGCAGCCAAGAGGCCGCTGGGGTGGGGGGAGAGCAGTTCTTC	CASSQEAAGVGGEQFF
TRBJ2-3	-	-	TRBV7-6	15	TGTGCCAGCAGCTTAACCGGGGGTCCCACAGATACGCAGTATTTT	CASSLTGGPTDTQYF